This T cell receptor (beta chain) was observed in a study of blood T cell repertoires in COVID-19. Measured with immunoSEQ multiplex PCR; TCRdb has only the in-frame clones, and not every one. Here the sample spans around 72,000 clones, about 87% being singletons. The origin of this receptor is a man between 45 and 60 years old with active COVID-19. What was sequenced was peripheral blood.

CDR3 in amino acids: CASSYSVQLFNYGYTF. As DNA, the CDR3 is TGTGCCAGCAGTTACTCGGTGCAGTTATTCAACTATGGCTACACCTTC. The chain has TRBV6-5 and TRBJ1-2; D remains ambiguous. The CDR3 spans 16 residues. Between the trimmed V and J ends, which lost 0 bases and 2 bases, there was a span of 13 bases. Germline loops: CDR1 MNHEY, CDR2 SVGAGI.